The 12 T cell receptor beta chains below all came from one sample that was sequenced in a study of T cells expressing NK-cell markers. TCRdb reanalyzed the 5' RACE reads and collapses them to one entry per CDR3 protein, without DNA. This table lists approximately 170,000 distinct CDR3 sequences. The sample taken for sequencing was blood T cells: a sorted CD56 or NKG2C T cell subset, CD4+ or CD8+ T cells, or bulk PBMC T cells (not recorded which). The receptor source for this set is a man between 18 and 69 years old in good health.

The gene calls are TRBV6-4 and TRBJ1-1; the D call of TRBD1 rests on TCRdb alone, since no DNA is present to check it. The CDR3 runs to 14 residues. Germline loops: CDR1 MRHNA, CDR2 SNTAGT. This chain's CDR3 is CASRTTGKATEAFF.

The rearrangement joins TRBV9 to TRBJ2-3; checking the TCRdb D call of TRBD2 is not possible without DNA. The CDR3 is 17 amino acids. CDR1 is SGDLS and CDR2 is YYNGEE in the germline V gene. CDR3: CASSAEEGLHVTDTQYF.

This chain joins TRBV6-1 and TRBJ2-7; TCRdb outputs TRBD2, but without DNA this stays unchecked. This CDR3 contains 15 residues. Germline CDR1 is MNHNS and CDR2 is SASEGT. The CDR3: CASIQGGEGGKEQYF.

The gene calls are TRBV15 and TRBJ2-7. Germline CDR1 LNHNV, CDR2 YYDKDF (reference sequence). The CDR3 extends over 12 amino acids. CDR3: CATSPQVNEQYF.

This chain's CDR3 is CASEGGAAYNEQFF. The J gene is TRBJ2-1, the V gene TRBV11-2; TCRdb designates TRBD1, a call that cannot be tested without DNA. Germline assignment: CDR1 SGHAT and CDR2 FQNNGV. The CDR3 length is 14 residues.

The chain links TRBV7-9 to TRBJ1-1; TCRdb lists TRBD1, though no DNA is available to test this call. The CDR3 contains 16 residues. CDR1 SEHNR and CDR2 FQNEAQ come from the germline V gene (reference sequence). CDR3: CASGFKGQGFYTEAFF.

The chain carries TRBV15 and TRBJ1-1; TCRdb outputs TRBD1, but without DNA this stays unchecked. The germline CDR1 and CDR2 sequences are LNHNV and YYDKDF (reference sequence). The CDR3 length is 16 residues. CDR3 sequence: CATSRERAYGNTEAFF.

The chain combines TRBV7-3 with TRBJ2-3; the TCRdb D gene call, TRBD1, has no DNA to confirm it. The CDR3 is made up of 16 amino acids. In germline, CDR1 is SGHTA, CDR2 FQGTGA. CDR3 loop: CASSLEGRPYTDTQYF.

This rearrangement joins TRBV6-1 to TRBJ1-1; the TRBD1 assignment by TCRdb is unverifiable without DNA. The CDR3 totals 14 residues. From germline, CDR1 is MNHNS and CDR2 SASEGT. This chain's CDR3 is CASSPGPRNTEAFF.

The chain has TRBV2 and TRBJ2-7; TCRdb reports TRBD1, a call that lacks DNA to check it against. This CDR3 has 14 residues. The germline CDR1 and CDR2 sequences are SNHLY and FYNNEI. The CDR3: CASSGGTGYYEQYF.

The rearrangement links TRBV7-6 to TRBJ2-3; the TRBD1 assignment by TCRdb is unverifiable without DNA. The CDR3 is made up of 16 amino acids. Per germline, CDR1 SGHVS and CDR2 FNYEAQ. The chain's CDR3 is CASSLNRGHSTDTQYF.

The CDR3 here is CASRNRGGNSPLHF. V and J are TRBV27 and TRBJ1-6; TCRdb calls TRBD1, which cannot be checked without DNA. CDR1 and CDR2 (germline): MNHEY, SMNVEV (reference sequence). The CDR3 is made up of 14 amino acids.